A single T cell receptor (beta chain) is shown here with its context. The assay was immunoSEQ multiplex PCR, and TCRdb's table has in-frame clones only and misses some. The sample has 150,000 to 180,000 clones; approximately 80% are singletons. Trimming took 1 base from V and 5 from J; bases not matched to a gene: 2. This CDR3 spans 13 amino acids. Germline V lookup: CDR1 SGHDT, CDR2 YYEEEE. These data come from a study of blood T cell repertoires in COVID-19. The rearrangement joins TRBV5-6 to TRBJ2-5; TRBD2 matches at 7 bases. Sequenced: peripheral blood. This receptor was identified in a woman aged 45-60 years with acute or convalescent COVID-19. The CDR3 bases are TGTGCCAGCAGCTTGTCCGGGGGGGAGACCCAGTACTTC. This codes for CASSLSGGETQYF.